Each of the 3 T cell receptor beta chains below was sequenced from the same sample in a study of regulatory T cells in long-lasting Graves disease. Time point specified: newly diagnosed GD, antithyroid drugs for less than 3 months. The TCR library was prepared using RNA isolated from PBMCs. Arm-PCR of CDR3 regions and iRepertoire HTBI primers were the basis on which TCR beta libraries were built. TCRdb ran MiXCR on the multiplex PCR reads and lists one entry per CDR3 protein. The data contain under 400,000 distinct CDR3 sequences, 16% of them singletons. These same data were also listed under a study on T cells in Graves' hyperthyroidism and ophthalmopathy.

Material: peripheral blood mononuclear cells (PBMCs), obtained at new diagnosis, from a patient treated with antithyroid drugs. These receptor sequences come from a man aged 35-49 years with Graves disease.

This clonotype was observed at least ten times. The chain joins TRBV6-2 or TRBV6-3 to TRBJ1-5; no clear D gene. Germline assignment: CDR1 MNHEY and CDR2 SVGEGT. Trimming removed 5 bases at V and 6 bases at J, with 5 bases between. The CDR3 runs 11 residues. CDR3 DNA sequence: TGTGCCAGCAGTGGGCCTCAGCCCCAGCATTTT. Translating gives CASSGPQPQHF.

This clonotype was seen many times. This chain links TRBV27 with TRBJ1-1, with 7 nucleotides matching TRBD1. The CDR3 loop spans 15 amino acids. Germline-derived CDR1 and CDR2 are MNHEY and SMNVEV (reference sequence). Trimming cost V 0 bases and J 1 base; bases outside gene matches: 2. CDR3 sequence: CASSLSPGGNTEAFF. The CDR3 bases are TGTGCCAGCAGTTTATCGCCAGGGGGGAACACTGAAGCTTTCTTT.

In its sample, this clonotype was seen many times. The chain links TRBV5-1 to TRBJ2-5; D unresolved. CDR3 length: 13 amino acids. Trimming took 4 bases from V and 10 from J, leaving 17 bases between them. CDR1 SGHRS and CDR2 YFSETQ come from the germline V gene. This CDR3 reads CASSPVSDDRQYF. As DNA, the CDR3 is TGCGCCAGCAGCCCGGTTTCAGACGACCGCCAGTACTTC.